This TCR beta chain comes out of a study of cytomegalovirus exposure and HLA in healthy donors. The study's findings and limits: A highly shared variant cluster was judged a likely technical artifact. Later analysis demonstrated an association between a missense DCLRE1C variant and TCR beta V- and J-gene trimming. Cytomegalovirus association was assigned to more than 150 TCR beta chains. Across donors, presence/absence analyses took sequencing depth to be roughly uniform.

The PCR contained 60 Vbeta and 13 Jbeta primers. Clones were sequenced by immunoSEQ multiplex PCR, and TCRdb holds only the in-frame ones, with some missing. Of 80,000 or so clones listed, 10% are singletons. The CDR3 length is 12 residues. Germline V gene lookup returns CDR1 MDHEN and CDR2 SYDVKM. The germline V and J ends were trimmed by 5 bases and 8 bases, with 12 bases remaining between them. In this sample, this clone turned up a few times. Its specificity is unknown. Sequencing was performed on PBMCs. The sequence was collected from a man aged 55 to 70 in good health and CMV-seropositive. The V and J genes are TRBV28 and TRBJ1-2; D uncertain. For the CDR3, the DNA is TGTGCCAGCAGTGTCGGCTCCGGGGGCTACACCTTC. As protein: CASSVGSGGYTF.